What follows are 8 T cell receptor beta chains derived from one specimen sequenced in a study of T-cell memory formation after mild COVID-19. TCRdb fed the 5' RACE reads into MiXCR, producing one record per CDR3 protein. The data hold about 49,000 distinct CDR3 sequences, with roughly 27% observed a single time. Sequencing used PBMCs or a T cell subset sorted from them (not recorded which). Receptors originate from a man aged 18 to 30 who had mild COVID-19 (a few samples of this study predate the infection). Cell type and time point are not known.

In its sample, this clonotype was seen a few times. This chain connects TRBV21-1 to TRBJ2-1. TRBV21-1 is reported as a pseudogene. This CDR3 spans 12 amino acids. Written as DNA, the CDR3 is TGTGCCAGCAGCAAAGTGGGCTCTAGCAAGTTCTTC. This codes for CASSKVGSSKFF.

This clonotype was picked up a small number of times. The chain combines TRBV11-2 with TRBJ2-1; no definite D call. V was shortened by 1 base and J by 5 bases, with 9 bases between the two germline ends. The germline gives CDR1 SGHAT, CDR2 FQNNGV. CDR3 length: 14 amino acids. The CDR3: CASSLVIDHNEQFF. The CDR3 DNA reads TGTGCCAGCAGCTTAGTAATCGACCACAATGAGCAGTTCTTC.

V is TRBV2 and J is TRBJ2-2; 7 bases align to TRBD1. The V gene end was trimmed by 9 bases and the J gene end by 2 bases; junction bases not matched to a gene: 15. This CDR3 has 17 amino acids. Germline CDR1 and CDR2: SNHLY and FYNNEI. CDR3 DNA sequence: TGTGCCAGGCAGGGCGGATGGACAGGAGTAAACACCGGGGAGCTGTTTTTT. It specifies CARQGGWTGVNTGELFF.

The chain recombines TRBV5-6 with TRBJ1-4; no definite D call. This CDR3 has 14 residues. The germline gives CDR1 SGHDT, CDR2 YYEEEE. V gave up 3 bases and J gave up 5 bases, with 11 bases separating them. The CDR3 bases are TGTGCCAGCAGCTCACCGGGCCGCAATGAAAAACTGTTTTTT. This translates into CASSSPGRNEKLFF.

This chain links TRBV4-3 with TRBJ1-1; D gene unclear. The V gene's germline CDR1 is LGHNA and CDR2 YSLEER. Trimming left V 0 bases short and J 3 bases short, with 11 bases between. The CDR3 spans 15 residues. The DNA for the CDR3 is TGCGCCAGCAGCCAAGATTCGGGTAGGGACACTGAAGCTTTCTTT. Translated: CASSQDSGRDTEAFF.

In the case of this clonotype: Because it lacks the conserved phenylalanine or tryptophan at the end, this CDR3 is likely a read error. This chain uses TRBV14 with TRBJ1-2; 8 bases match TRBD1. CDR1 is SGHDN, CDR2 FVKESK, per germline. This CDR3 contains 13 residues. The junction had 1 base not matched to a gene; V was cut back by 3 bases and J by 4 bases. The CDR3 DNA is TGTGCCAGCAGCCATCAGGGGGCCTATGGCTACACCCTC. Translation: CASSHQGAYGYTL.

The CDR3 coding sequence is TGTGCCAGCAGCTTTGGGACTAGCGGGGGCACAGATACGCAGTATTTT. Protein sequence: CASSFGTSGGTDTQYF. This chain uses TRBV7-9 with TRBJ2-3, with 13 bases identical to TRBD2. V gave up 3 bases and J gave up 1 base; unmatched junction bases: 1. The CDR3 is made up of 16 amino acids. From germline, CDR1 is SEHNR and CDR2 FQNEAQ (reference sequence).

The chain links TRBV4-1 to TRBJ1-1; 7 bases match TRBD1. This CDR3 comprises 17 residues. V trimming: 3 bases; J trimming: 2 bases; junction bases outside the gene matches: 12. The V gene's germline CDR1 is MGHRA and CDR2 YSYEKL. The CDR3 coding sequence is TGCGCCAGCAGCCAGGCCTCCTCCGGGACAGTAAACACTGAAGCTTTCTTT. Protein sequence: CASSQASSGTVNTEAFF.